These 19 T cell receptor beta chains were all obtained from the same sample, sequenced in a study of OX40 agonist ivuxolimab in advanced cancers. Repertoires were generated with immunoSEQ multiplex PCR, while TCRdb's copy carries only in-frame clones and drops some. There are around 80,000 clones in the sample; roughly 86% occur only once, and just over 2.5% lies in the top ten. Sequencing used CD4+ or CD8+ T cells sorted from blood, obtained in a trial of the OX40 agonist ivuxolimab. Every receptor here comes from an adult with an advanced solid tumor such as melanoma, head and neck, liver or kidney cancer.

This CDR3 reads CASSQTGVGPQHF. The CDR3 coding sequence is TGTGCCAGCAGCCAGACAGGGGTAGGACCCCAGCATTTT. The V call is TRBV9, the J call TRBJ1-5; 8 bases agree with TRBD1. Germline lookup yields CDR1 SGDLS and CDR2 YYNGEE. After removal of 4 bases from V and 10 bases from J, the junction contained 7 bases not matched to a gene. The CDR3 runs 13 residues.

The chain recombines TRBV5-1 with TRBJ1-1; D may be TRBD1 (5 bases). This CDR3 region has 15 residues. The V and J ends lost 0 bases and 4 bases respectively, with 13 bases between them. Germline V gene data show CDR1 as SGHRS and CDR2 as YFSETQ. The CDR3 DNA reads TGCGCCAGCAGCTTGGAGCAAGGGGTTAGCACTGAAGCTTTCTTT. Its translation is CASSLEQGVSTEAFF.

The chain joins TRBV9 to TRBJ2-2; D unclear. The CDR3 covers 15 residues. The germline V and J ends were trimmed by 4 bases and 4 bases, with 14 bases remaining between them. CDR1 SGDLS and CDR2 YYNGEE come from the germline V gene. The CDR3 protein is CASSPALAATGELFF. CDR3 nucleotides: TGTGCCAGCAGCCCGGCATTAGCCGCCACCGGGGAGCTGTTTTTT.

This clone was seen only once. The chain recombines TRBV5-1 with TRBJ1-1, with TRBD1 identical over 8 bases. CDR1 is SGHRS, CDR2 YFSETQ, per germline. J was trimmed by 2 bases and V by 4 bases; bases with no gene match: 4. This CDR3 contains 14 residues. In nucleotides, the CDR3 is TGCGCCAGCAGCGGGGGACAGGAAAACACTGAAGCTTTCTTT. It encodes CASSGGQENTEAFF.

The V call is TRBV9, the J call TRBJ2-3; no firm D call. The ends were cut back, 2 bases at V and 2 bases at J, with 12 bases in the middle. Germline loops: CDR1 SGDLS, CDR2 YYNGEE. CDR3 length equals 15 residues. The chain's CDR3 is CASSVSSRPTDTQYF. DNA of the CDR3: TGTGCCAGCAGCGTCAGTAGCAGACCCACAGATACGCAGTATTTT.

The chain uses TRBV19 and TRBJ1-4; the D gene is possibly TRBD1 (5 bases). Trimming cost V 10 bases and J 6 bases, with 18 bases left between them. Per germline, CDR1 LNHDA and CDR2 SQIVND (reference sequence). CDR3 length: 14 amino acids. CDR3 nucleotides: TGTGCCACCTCCACGGGGGATCGAGATGAAAAACTGTTTTTT. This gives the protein CATSTGDRDEKLFF.

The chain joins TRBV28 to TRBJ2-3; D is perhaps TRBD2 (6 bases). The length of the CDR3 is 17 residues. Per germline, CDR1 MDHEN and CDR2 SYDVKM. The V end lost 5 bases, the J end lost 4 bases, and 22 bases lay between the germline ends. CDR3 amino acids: CASSPIIFSGYADTQYF. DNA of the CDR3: TGTGCCAGCAGTCCCATTATTTTTAGCGGCTACGCAGATACGCAGTATTTT.

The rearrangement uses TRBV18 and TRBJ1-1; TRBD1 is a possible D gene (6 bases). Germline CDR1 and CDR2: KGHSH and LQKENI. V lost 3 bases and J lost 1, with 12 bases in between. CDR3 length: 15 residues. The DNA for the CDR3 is TGTGCCAGCTCACCCGCAGGGGCAAGGAACACTGAAGCTTTCTTT. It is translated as CASSPAGARNTEAFF.

The CDR3 region has the DNA TGTGCCAGCAGCTCTAATAGCGGGTCTAAAGTGGAGACCCAGTACTTC. It is translated as CASSSNSGSKVETQYF. The chain employs TRBV7-8 and TRBJ2-5; 7 positions match TRBD2. CDR1 SGHVS and CDR2 FQNEAQ come from the germline V gene. The V segment lost 4 bases and the J segment 5 bases; nucleotides outside the gene matches: 13. The CDR3 spans 16 residues.

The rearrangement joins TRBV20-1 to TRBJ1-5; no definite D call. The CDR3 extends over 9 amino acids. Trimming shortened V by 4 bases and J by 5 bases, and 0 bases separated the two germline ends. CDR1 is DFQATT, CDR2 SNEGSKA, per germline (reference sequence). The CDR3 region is CSANQPQHF. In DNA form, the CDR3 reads TGCAGTGCTAATCAGCCCCAGCATTTT.

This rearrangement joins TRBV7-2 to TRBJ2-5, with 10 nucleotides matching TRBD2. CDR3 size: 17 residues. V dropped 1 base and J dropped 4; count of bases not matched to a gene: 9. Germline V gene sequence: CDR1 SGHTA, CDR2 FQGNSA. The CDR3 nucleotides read TGTGCCAGCAGCTTAGTCGGGGCTAGCGGGGGTCGAGAGACCCAGTACTTC. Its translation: CASSLVGASGGRETQYF.

The CDR3 loop is CSVGDSNYGYTF. In DNA, the CDR3 is TGCAGCGTTGGGGACTCCAACTATGGCTACACCTTC. This rearrangement joins TRBV29-1 to TRBJ1-2; D possibly corresponds to TRBD1 (5 bases). Germline assignment: CDR1 SQVTM and CDR2 ANQGSEA. The CDR3 spans 12 residues. V lost 4 bases, J lost 2 bases, and 8 bases lay in between.

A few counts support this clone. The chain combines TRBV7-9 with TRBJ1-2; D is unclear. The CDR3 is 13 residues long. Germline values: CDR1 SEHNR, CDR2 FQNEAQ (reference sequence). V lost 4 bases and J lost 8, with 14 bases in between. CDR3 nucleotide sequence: TGTGCCAGCAGCTACAGTGAATTGCGGGGCTACACCTTC. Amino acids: CASSYSELRGYTF.

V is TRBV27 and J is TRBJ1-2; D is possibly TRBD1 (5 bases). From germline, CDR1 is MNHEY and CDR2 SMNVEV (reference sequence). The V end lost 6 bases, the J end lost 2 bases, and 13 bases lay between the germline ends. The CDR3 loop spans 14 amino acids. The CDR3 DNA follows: TGTGCCAGCAGATACCAGGGACGGAACTATGGCTACACCTTC. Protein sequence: CASRYQGRNYGYTF.

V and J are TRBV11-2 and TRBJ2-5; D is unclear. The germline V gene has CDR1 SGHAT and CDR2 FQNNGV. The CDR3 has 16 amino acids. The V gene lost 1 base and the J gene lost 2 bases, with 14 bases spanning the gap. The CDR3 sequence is CASSLGASTSQETQYF. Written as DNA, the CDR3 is TGTGCCAGCAGCTTAGGTGCCTCAACGAGTCAAGAGACCCAGTACTTC.

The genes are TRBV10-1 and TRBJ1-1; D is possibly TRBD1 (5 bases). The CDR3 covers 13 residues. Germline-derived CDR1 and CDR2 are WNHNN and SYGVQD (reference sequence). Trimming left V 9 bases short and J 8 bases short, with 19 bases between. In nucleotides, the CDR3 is TGCGCCAGGGGGACGGTTTGTTTAAAGGAAGCTTTCTTT. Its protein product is CARGTVCLKEAFF.

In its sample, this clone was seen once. The CDR3 DNA reads TGTGCCAGCAGCCTCGAGCCTGCCACTGAAGCTTTCTTT. Its protein is CASSLEPATEAFF. V gene TRBV11-2 combines with J gene TRBJ1-1; D is ambiguous. This CDR3 is built from 13 residues. Germline-derived CDR1 and CDR2 are SGHAT and FQNNGV. V dropped 5 bases and J dropped 4 bases, with 11 bases sitting between them.

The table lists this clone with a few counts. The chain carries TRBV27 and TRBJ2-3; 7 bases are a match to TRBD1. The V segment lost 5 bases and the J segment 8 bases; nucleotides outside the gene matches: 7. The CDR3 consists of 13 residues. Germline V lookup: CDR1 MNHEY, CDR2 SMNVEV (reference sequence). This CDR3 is CASSPTGEGTQYF. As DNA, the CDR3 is TGTGCCAGCAGTCCCACAGGGGAAGGTACGCAGTATTTT.

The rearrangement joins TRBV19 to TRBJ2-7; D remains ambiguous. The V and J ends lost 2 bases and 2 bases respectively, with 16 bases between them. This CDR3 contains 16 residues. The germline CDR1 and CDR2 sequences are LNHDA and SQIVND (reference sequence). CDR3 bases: TGTGCCAGTAGTATATTGTTGGCAGGTCTTACCTACGAGCAGTACGTC. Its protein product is CASSILLAGLTYEQYV.